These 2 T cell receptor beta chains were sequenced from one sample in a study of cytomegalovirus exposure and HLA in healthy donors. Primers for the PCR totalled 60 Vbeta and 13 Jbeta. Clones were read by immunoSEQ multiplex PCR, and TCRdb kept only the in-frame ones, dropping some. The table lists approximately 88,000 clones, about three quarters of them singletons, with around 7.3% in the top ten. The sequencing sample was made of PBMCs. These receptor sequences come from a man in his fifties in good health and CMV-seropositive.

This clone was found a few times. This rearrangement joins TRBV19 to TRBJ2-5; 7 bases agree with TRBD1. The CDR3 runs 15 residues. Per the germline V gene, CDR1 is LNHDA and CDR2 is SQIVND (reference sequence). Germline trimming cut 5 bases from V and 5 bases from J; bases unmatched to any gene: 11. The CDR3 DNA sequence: TGTGCCAGTAGTGCTGAAGGGGGCCACTGGGAGACCCAGTACTTC. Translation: CASSAEGGHWETQYF.

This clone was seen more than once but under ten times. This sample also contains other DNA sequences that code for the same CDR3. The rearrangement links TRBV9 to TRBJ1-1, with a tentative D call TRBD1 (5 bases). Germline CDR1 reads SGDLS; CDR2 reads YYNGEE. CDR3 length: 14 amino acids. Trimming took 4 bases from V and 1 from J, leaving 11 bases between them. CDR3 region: CASSFSGGNTEAFF. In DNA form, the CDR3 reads TGTGCCAGCAGCTTCTCCGGGGGGAACACTGAAGCTTTCTTT.